The table lists the clone carrying this TCR beta chain with a count of one. The CDR3 runs 16 residues. Trimming cost V 0 bases and J 1 base, with 10 bases left between them. Germline CDR1 is SEHNR and CDR2 is FQNEAQ (reference sequence). This sample is drawn from a study of blood T cell repertoires in COVID-19. Across the study: The United States, Italy and Spain were the sources of the acute and convalescent COVID-19 samples. T cells, B-cell-depleted T cells, or PBMCs provided the cDNA or gDNA that served as material.

Some clones are missing from TCRdb's copy, which holds only in-frame ones; the method was immunoSEQ multiplex PCR. Of 220,000 or so clones listed, 75% to 90% were seen once; the top ten hold about 3.3%. The receptor was derived from a woman younger than 35 in a cohort exposed to, infected with or recovered from COVID-19 (not recorded which). Sequenced sample: PBMCs or T cells enriched from blood (not recorded which). This sequence joins TRBV7-9 and TRBJ1-3; TRBD1 is a possible D gene (5 bases). For the CDR3, the DNA is TGTGCCAGCAGCTTAGCGGGGGGAAGGTCTGGAAACACCATATATTTT. Its translation: CASSLAGGRSGNTIYF.